The rows below give T cell receptor beta chains drawn from one sample of a study of cytomegalovirus exposure and HLA in healthy donors. The assay was immunoSEQ multiplex PCR, and TCRdb's table has in-frame clones only and misses some. The sample contains some 150,000 clones, 70% to 80% of which appear only once. Sequencing was carried out using PBMCs. The receptors were sampled from a woman between 45 and 60 years old in good health and CMV-seronegative. Both conserved end residues are part of each CDR3. Each record gives: clone size, J gene, V gene, D gene, CDR3 DNA, CDR3 protein. D genes are given only for firm matches. Some rows have no size entry. The others give once, few or many, or a class for an expanded clone.

abundance: NA; j_gene: TRBJ1-3; v_gene: TRBV7-2; d_gene: TRBD1; CDR3nt: TGTGCCAGCAGCCCCGGGGACAGGGAGGGAAACACCATATATTTT; CDR3aa: CASSPGDREGNTIYF
abundance: few; j_gene: TRBJ2-7; v_gene: TRBV10-3; d_gene: TRBD2; CDR3nt: TGTGCCATCAGTGTAGGACTAGTCGGGCGGAACGAGCAGTACTTC; CDR3aa: CAISVGLVGRNEQYF
abundance: NA; j_gene: TRBJ2-3; v_gene: TRBV5-1; d_gene: NA; CDR3nt: TGCGCCAGCAGCTCAGGGGCTTGGACAGATACGCAGTATTTT; CDR3aa: CASSSGAWTDTQYF
abundance: NA; j_gene: TRBJ1-6; v_gene: TRBV27; d_gene: NA; CDR3nt: TGTGCCAGCATATCAGGGGTCACCCCCCCCTATAATTCACCCCTCCACTTT; CDR3aa: CASISGVTPPYNSPLHF
abundance: NA; j_gene: TRBJ1-4; v_gene: TRBV28; d_gene: NA; CDR3nt: TGTGCCAGCAGTTCAGCTAATGAAAAACTGTTTTTT; CDR3aa: CASSSANEKLFF
abundance: NA; j_gene: TRBJ1-2; v_gene: TRBV28; d_gene: NA; CDR3nt: TGTGCCAGCAGGCAAGTGGGGGGTTACTATGGCTACACCTTC; CDR3aa: CASRQVGGYYGYTF
abundance: NA; j_gene: TRBJ2-4; v_gene: TRBV19; d_gene: NA; CDR3nt: TGTGCCAGTAGTATAGGGAGACAGAGCCAGGGTGCCAAAAACATTCAGTACTTC; CDR3aa: CASSIGRQSQGAKNIQYF
abundance: NA; j_gene: TRBJ2-1; v_gene: TRBV5-1; d_gene: TRBD2; CDR3nt: TGCGCCAGCAGCGGGGGGGCTAGCGGGAGAAGTCATGAGCAGTTCTTC; CDR3aa: CASSGGASGRSHEQFF
abundance: NA; j_gene: TRBJ1-3; v_gene: TRBV7-8; d_gene: TRBD1; CDR3nt: TGTGCCAGCAGCTTAGCCGGGACAGGGGGAAACACCATATATTTT; CDR3aa: CASSLAGTGGNTIYF
abundance: NA; j_gene: TRBJ2-7; v_gene: TRBV11-1; d_gene: NA; CDR3nt: TGTGCCAGCAGCTTGCCGAGCTACGAGCAGTACTTC; CDR3aa: CASSLPSYEQYF
abundance: NA; j_gene: TRBJ1-2; v_gene: TRBV11-2; d_gene: NA; CDR3nt: TGTGCCAGCAGCTTAGGAGTTGGGCTAACTAACTATGGCTACACCTTC; CDR3aa: CASSLGVGLTNYGYTF
abundance: NA; j_gene: TRBJ2-7; v_gene: TRBV5-4; d_gene: NA; CDR3nt: TGTGCCAGCAGCTTGTTAGCCGGTAACTACGAGCAGTACTTC; CDR3aa: CASSLLAGNYEQYF
abundance: NA; j_gene: TRBJ1-1; v_gene: TRBV5-1; d_gene: NA; CDR3nt: TGCGCCAGCAGCTTGACAGGGACCAGGGGTACTGAAGCTTTCTTT; CDR3aa: CASSLTGTRGTEAFF
abundance: few; j_gene: TRBJ2-7; v_gene: TRBV2; d_gene: NA; CDR3nt: TGTGCCAGCAGTTTTACTAGCAGCGAGCAGTACTTC; CDR3aa: CASSFTSSEQYF
abundance: once; j_gene: TRBJ2-2; v_gene: TRBV6-1; d_gene: NA; CDR3nt: TGTGCCGGGAGCACCCAAACAGGGTACACCGGGGAGCTGTTTTTT; CDR3aa: CAGSTQTGYTGELFF
abundance: NA; j_gene: TRBJ1-1; v_gene: TRBV29-1; d_gene: NA; CDR3nt: TGCAGCGTTGAATCATCTGAGGAAATCGCCGCTTTCTTT; CDR3aa: CSVESSEEIAAFF
abundance: NA; j_gene: TRBJ1-1; v_gene: TRBV15; d_gene: NA; CDR3nt: TGTGCCACCAGCAGAGATTCGTGGAACACTGAAGCTTTCTTT; CDR3aa: CATSRDSWNTEAFF
abundance: NA; j_gene: TRBJ2-5; v_gene: TRBV7-9; d_gene: TRBD2; CDR3nt: TGTGCCAGCAGCTTCCGACTAGCGGGAGGGGAGACCCAGTACTTC; CDR3aa: CASSFRLAGGETQYF
abundance: NA; j_gene: TRBJ1-2; v_gene: TRBV25-1; d_gene: TRBD1; CDR3nt: TGTGCCAGCAGCCAGGGACAGGGGCTTTATGGCTACACCTTC; CDR3aa: CASSQGQGLYGYTF
abundance: NA; j_gene: TRBJ1-4; v_gene: TRBV2; d_gene: TRBD1; CDR3nt: TGTGCCAGCAGTCCCTGGGGGGACAGGGGAGAAAAACTGTTTTTT; CDR3aa: CASSPWGDRGEKLFF
abundance: NA; j_gene: TRBJ2-4; v_gene: TRBV5-4; d_gene: TRBD1; CDR3nt: TGTGCCAGCAGCGACAGGGGCGGGACAAACATTCAGTACTTC; CDR3aa: CASSDRGGTNIQYF
abundance: NA; j_gene: TRBJ1-5; v_gene: TRBV18; d_gene: NA; CDR3nt: TGTGCCAGCTCACCATTATCCCAGATCAATCAGCCCCAGCATTTT; CDR3aa: CASSPLSQINQPQHF
abundance: NA; j_gene: TRBJ2-5; v_gene: TRBV10-3; d_gene: TRBD2; CDR3nt: TGTGCCATCAGCGGACTAGCGGGGGGGGGAGACGAGACCCAGTACTTC; CDR3aa: CAISGLAGGGDETQYF
abundance: NA; j_gene: TRBJ2-3; v_gene: TRBV4-3; d_gene: NA; CDR3nt: TGCGCCAGCAGCCAAGATCGCGGGCTCCGAGATACGCAGTATTTT; CDR3aa: CASSQDRGLRDTQYF
abundance: NA; j_gene: TRBJ2-7; v_gene: TRBV5-4; d_gene: TRBD1; CDR3nt: TGTGCCAGCAGCTTGGACAGGGGGTTGAGATACGAGCAGTACTTC; CDR3aa: CASSLDRGLRYEQYF
abundance: NA; j_gene: TRBJ2-1; v_gene: TRBV11-3; d_gene: TRBD1; CDR3nt: TGTGCCAGCAGCCCACGGACAGGGGGATACAATGAGCAGTTCTTC; CDR3aa: CASSPRTGGYNEQFF
abundance: NA; j_gene: TRBJ1-1; v_gene: TRBV28; d_gene: TRBD1; CDR3nt: TGTGCCAGCAGTCGGGACAGGGGGGGGACTGAAGCTTTCTTT; CDR3aa: CASSRDRGGTEAFF
abundance: NA; j_gene: TRBJ2-6; v_gene: TRBV19; d_gene: NA; CDR3nt: TGTGCCAGTACCTCACGGAGCGGGGCCAACGTCCTGACTTTC; CDR3aa: CASTSRSGANVLTF
abundance: NA; j_gene: TRBJ1-1; v_gene: TRBV2; d_gene: NA; CDR3nt: TGTGCCAGCAGTGAAGACAGGGCTGTGGAAACTGAAGCTTTCTTT; CDR3aa: CASSEDRAVETEAFF
abundance: NA; j_gene: TRBJ1-1; v_gene: TRBV14; d_gene: NA; CDR3nt: TGTGCCAGCAGCCAAGACCGGGGGGCGAACACTGAAGCTTTCTTT; CDR3aa: CASSQDRGANTEAFF
abundance: NA; j_gene: TRBJ2-5; v_gene: TRBV6-5; d_gene: TRBD2; CDR3nt: TGTGCCAGCAGTTACAGCGGCGGGAGTGGGGAGCAGTACTTC; CDR3aa: CASSYSGGSGEQYF